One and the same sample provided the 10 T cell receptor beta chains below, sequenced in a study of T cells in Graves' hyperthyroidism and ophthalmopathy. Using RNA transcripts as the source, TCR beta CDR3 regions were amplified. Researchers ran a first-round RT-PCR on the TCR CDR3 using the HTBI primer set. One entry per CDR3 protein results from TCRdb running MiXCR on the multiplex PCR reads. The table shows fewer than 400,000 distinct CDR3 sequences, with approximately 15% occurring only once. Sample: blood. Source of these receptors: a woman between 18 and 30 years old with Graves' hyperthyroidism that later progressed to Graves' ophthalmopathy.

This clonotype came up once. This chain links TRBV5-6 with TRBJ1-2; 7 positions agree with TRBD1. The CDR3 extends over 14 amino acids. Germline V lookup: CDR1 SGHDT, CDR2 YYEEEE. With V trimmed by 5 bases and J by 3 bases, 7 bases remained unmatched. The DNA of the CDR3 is TGTGCCAGCAGAGCTGACAGGGTTGACTATGGCTACACCTTC. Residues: CASRADRVDYGYTF.

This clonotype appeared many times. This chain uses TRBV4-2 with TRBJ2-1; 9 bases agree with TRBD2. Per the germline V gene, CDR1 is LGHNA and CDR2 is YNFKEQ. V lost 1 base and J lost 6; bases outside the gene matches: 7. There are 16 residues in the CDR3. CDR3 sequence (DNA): TGTGCCAGCAGCCAAGGGGCGGGAGGGCCGTTCAATGAGCAGTTCTTC. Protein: CASSQGAGGPFNEQFF.

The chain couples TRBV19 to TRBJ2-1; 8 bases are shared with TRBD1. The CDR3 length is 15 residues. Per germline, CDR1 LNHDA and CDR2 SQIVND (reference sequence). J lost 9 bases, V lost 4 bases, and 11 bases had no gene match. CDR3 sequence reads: CASSTGRDRSGEQFF. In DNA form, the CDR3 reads TGTGCCAGTAGTACCGGCCGGGACAGGTCCGGTGAGCAGTTCTTC.

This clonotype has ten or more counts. CDR3 in amino acids: CASSQGWAGAEAFF. The DNA of the CDR3 is TGTGCCAGCAGCCAAGGTTGGGCAGGCGCTGAAGCTTTCTTT. V gene TRBV3-1 combines with J gene TRBJ1-1; D unclear. This CDR3 is built from 14 residues. Germline V gene sequence: CDR1 LGHDT, CDR2 YNNKEL (reference sequence). Trimming stripped 1 base from V and 6 bases from J, with 12 bases between.

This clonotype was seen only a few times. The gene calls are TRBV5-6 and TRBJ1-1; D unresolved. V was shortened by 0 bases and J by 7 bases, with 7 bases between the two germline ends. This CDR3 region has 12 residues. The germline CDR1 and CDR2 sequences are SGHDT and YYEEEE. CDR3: CASSLESVEAFF. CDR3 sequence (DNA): TGTGCCAGCAGCTTGGAGTCAGTTGAAGCTTTCTTT.

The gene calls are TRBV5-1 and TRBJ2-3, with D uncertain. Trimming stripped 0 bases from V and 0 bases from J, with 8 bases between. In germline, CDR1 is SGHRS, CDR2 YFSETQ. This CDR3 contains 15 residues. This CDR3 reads CASSLDRTSTDTQYF. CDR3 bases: TGCGCCAGCAGCTTGGATCGAACTAGCACAGATACGCAGTATTTT. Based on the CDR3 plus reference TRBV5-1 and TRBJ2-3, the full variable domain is KAGVTQTPRYLIKTRGQQVTLSCSPISGHRSVSWYQQTPGQGLQFLFEYFSETQRNKGNFPGRFSGRQFSNSRSEMNVSTLELGDSALYLCASSLDRTSTDTQYFGPGTRLTVL.

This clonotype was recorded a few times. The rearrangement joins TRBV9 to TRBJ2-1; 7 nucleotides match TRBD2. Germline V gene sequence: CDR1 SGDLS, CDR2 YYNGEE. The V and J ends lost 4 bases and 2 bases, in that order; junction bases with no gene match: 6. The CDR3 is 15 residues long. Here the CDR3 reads CASSQAGRPYNEQFF. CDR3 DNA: TGTGCCAGCAGCCAAGCGGGAAGGCCCTACAATGAGCAGTTCTTC.

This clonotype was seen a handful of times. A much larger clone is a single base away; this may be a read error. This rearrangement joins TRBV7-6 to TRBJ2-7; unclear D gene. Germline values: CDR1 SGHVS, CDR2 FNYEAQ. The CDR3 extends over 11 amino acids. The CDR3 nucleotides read TGTGCCAGCAGCAACTCCCACGAGCAGTACTTC. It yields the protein CASSNSHEQYF.

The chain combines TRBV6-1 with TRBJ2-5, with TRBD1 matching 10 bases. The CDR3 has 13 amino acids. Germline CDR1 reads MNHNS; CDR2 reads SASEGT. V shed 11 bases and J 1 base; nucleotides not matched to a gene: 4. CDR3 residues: CAGRQGAQETQYF. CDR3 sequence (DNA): TGTGCCGGTAGACAGGGGGCCCAAGAGACCCAGTACTTC.

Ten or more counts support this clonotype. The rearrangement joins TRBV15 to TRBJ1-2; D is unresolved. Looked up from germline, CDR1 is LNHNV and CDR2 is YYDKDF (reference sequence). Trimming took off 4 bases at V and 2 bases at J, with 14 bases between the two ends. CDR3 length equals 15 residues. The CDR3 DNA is TGTGCCACCAGCATTTCTCTCAAGGACAACTATGGCTACACCTTC. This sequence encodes CATSISLKDNYGYTF.